Given below is one TCR beta chain in context. Its antigen remains unidentified. No base-level quality is on record; no much larger clone is a single base apart. The immunoSEQ Assay, a bias-controlled multiplex PCR, was used to amplify TCRbeta CDR3 regions from genomic DNA. As for how the authors treated the data: Within the assay, amplification of reference gene primers was used to estimate how many nucleated cells each sample contained. To quantify the absolute abundance of each unique TCRbeta CDR3 rearrangement, sequence reads were collapsed and filtered. Productive Simpson clonality was computed per sample as the square root of Simpson's diversity index over productive rearrangements. The table comes from immuneACCESS by way of TCRdb, which keeps in-frame sequences with V and J called. Part of the clones is missing from these tables; in studies checked, under half for an unresolved V gene and the rest for unknown reasons. The V and J calls and the clone size are those of that table, but D and trimming were determined from the DNA. The sample table holds 200,000 to 250,000 clones, of which more than 80% were seen once. The biggest ten clones account for around 9.3% of the sample.

Unmatched junction bases come to 4, with V trimmed by 4 bases and J by 2 bases. The CDR3 sequence holds 15 residues, the cysteine and phenylalanine included. The DNA shown is the 45-base CDR3, in frame from base 1. The germline V gene supplies CDR1 MNHEY and CDR2 SVGAGI. The data are from a study of blood T cell repertoires in COVID-19 (dated by TCRdb to the early 2020s). For context, the study as a whole: Samples from collaborators originated in the United States, Italy and Spain and spanned both the acute and convalescent phases of COVID-19. The prospective study material was composed of cDNA or gDNA derived from T cells, B-cell-depleted T cells, or PBMCs. The dataset comprised deeply sampled blood TCRbeta repertoires from subjects exposed to, actively infected with, or recovered from COVID-19. The repertoires were released in a freely available public database meant as a resource for research on the immune response to SARS-CoV-2. Samples were obtained from the ongoing ImmuneRACE study (first 160 participants) and from about 1,300 subjects provided by 6 global collaborators. A de-identified subject ID, COVID-19 status, age in years and sex were almost always included in the sample metadata. Where available, HLA class I and class II types were taken from metadata supplied by the sample provider and were not determined by assay-based typing. The investigation overall reported the following: Clinical and demographic metadata were provided uncurated, with the amount varying by source and participant.

Collaborating institutions collected whole blood in K2EDTA tubes following their own protocols. Collaborator samples were shipped for TCRbeta analysis as frozen whole blood, isolated PBMCs, or DNA extracted from either sample type. The chain employs TRBV6-5 and TRBJ1-1, and TRBD1 matches 10 of the central bases. The source material was peripheral blood. The origin of this receptor is a woman of 80 years or more with acute or convalescent COVID-19. The nucleotide sequence reads as follows: TGTGCCAGCAGTTGGGGGGACAGGGGAAACACTGAAGCTTTCTTT. The resulting protein is CASSWGDRGNTEAFF.